These 2 T cell receptor beta chains came from one sample sequenced in a study of T cell changes during pregnancy in multiple sclerosis (dated by TCRdb to the late 2010s). Library preparation was by the immunoSEQ multiplex PCR assay. TCRdb carries this immuneACCESS record with in-frame sequences only. Its versions omit some clonotypes, under half of them owing to an unresolved V gene in the studies checked, with the rest unexplained. The sample yields about 38,000 clones; about 93% were counted once. Of the sample, under 0.4% falls within the top ten clones. The sequencing here drew on CD4+ T cells from peripheral blood mononuclear cells, taken after pregnancy. Receptors originate from a female donor in good health, enrolled as a control in a pregnancy study.

The chain couples TRBV27 to TRBJ2-5; TRBD1 matches at 7 bases. The CDR3 spans 13 residues. The germline V gene encodes CDR1 MNHEY and CDR2 SMNVEV (reference sequence). With 4 bases clipped from V and 5 bases from J, the junction kept 4 bases outside the gene matches. Here the CDR3 reads CASSWTGRETQYF. The CDR3, as DNA: TGTGCCAGCAGTTGGACAGGTCGGGAGACCCAGTACTTC.

This chain joins TRBV27 and TRBJ2-7; 8 bases align to TRBD1. V dropped 6 bases and J dropped 5; count of bases not matched to a gene: 6. Germline values: CDR1 MNHEY, CDR2 SMNVEV (reference sequence). The CDR3 loop spans 13 amino acids. DNA for the CDR3: TGTGCCAGCAGAGGACAGGGAAATGACGAGCAGTACTTC. Translated, it gives CASRGQGNDEQYF.